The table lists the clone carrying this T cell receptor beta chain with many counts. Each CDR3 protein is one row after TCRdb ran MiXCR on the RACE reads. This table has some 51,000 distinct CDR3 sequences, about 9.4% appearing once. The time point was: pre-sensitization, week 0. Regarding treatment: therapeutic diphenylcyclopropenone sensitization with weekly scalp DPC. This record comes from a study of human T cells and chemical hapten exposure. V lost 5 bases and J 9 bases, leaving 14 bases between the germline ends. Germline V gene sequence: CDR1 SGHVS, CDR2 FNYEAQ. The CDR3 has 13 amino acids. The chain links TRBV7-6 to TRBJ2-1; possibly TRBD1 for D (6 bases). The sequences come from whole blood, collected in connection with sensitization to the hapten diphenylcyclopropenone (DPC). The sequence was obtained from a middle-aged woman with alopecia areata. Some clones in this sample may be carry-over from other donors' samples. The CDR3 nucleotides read TGTGCCAGCAGCCGGGACACTCGGTCTGAGCAGTTCTTC. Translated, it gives CASSRDTRSEQFF. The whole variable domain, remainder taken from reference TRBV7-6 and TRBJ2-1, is GAGVSQSPRYKVTKRGQDVALRCDPISGHVSLYWYRQALGQGPEFLTYFNYEAQQDKSGLPNDRFSAERPEGSISTLTIQRTEQRDSAMYRCASSRDTRSEQFFGPGTRLTVL.